Listed here is a single T cell receptor (beta chain). Its antigen is not known. This specimen includes other DNA sequences encoding the same CDR3. Germline V gene lookup returns CDR1 KGHSH and CDR2 LQKENI. The V and J ends lost 3 bases and 5 bases, in that order; junction bases with no gene match: 1. The CDR3 has 13 residues. The source of the sample is a study of cytomegalovirus exposure and HLA in healthy donors. This PCR relied on a set of 60 Vbeta primers and 13 Jbeta primers. Original handling: Tens of millions of unique TCR beta chains, approximately 11 million of them shared, were counted by a later analysis. Sequencing used immunoSEQ multiplex PCR; TCRdb keeps in-frame clones, though not all of them. For V, J and clone size, that table is used; D and trimming come from the DNA. Seen in this sample are about 79,000 clones; the ten most common clones hold about 4.2%. Study-level findings and limits: As confirmed in vitro, a few CMV-associated chains were specific for CMV antigens. CMV serostatus was the only recorded immune exposure for donors.

The specimen was PBMCs. The origin of this receptor is a man under 40 in good health and CMV-seronegative. J is TRBJ2-5 and V is TRBV18; 9 bases are shared with TRBD1. As DNA, the CDR3 is TGTGCCAGCTCACCCGGACAGGGGGAGACCCAGTACTTC. Its translation: CASSPGQGETQYF.